This TCR beta chain is from a study of T-cell reconstitution after alpha-beta-depleted transplantation in children. Broader study findings: At the one-year point after transplant, T-cell counts and TCRbeta diversity were found to come mostly from T cells that had been newly produced. Expanded graft clones, several hundred of them, were reportedly the source of alpha-beta T cells about two months after transplant. The origin of high day-60 TCRbeta diversity in some patients lay in surviving recipient T cells and thymic progenitors.

This clonotype was seen ten or more times. Its target is unknown. There are 17 residues in the CDR3. The germline V gene has CDR1 MDHEN and CDR2 SYDVKM. V lost 0 bases and J lost 0, with 12 bases in between. Preparation of the TCRbeta library was carried out with unique molecular identifiers. MiXCR, run by TCRdb on the PCR reads, gives a single entry per CDR3 protein. The top ten hold approximately 13% of the sample, which has about 160,000 distinct CDR3 sequences, more than 9.5% seen once. The chain uses TRBV28 and TRBJ2-1; D is perhaps TRBD1 or TRBD2 (5 bases each). Here the sequenced sample was PBMCs, taken before TCRalphabeta/CD19-depleted stem cell transplant. The TCR was taken from a boy between 2 and 10 years old with acute myeloid leukemia, due to receive a stem cell transplant. In DNA form, the CDR3 reads TGTGCCAGCAGTTTATGGGTGGGAGACAGCTCCTACAATGAGCAGTTCTTC. Protein sequence: CASSLWVGDSSYNEQFF.